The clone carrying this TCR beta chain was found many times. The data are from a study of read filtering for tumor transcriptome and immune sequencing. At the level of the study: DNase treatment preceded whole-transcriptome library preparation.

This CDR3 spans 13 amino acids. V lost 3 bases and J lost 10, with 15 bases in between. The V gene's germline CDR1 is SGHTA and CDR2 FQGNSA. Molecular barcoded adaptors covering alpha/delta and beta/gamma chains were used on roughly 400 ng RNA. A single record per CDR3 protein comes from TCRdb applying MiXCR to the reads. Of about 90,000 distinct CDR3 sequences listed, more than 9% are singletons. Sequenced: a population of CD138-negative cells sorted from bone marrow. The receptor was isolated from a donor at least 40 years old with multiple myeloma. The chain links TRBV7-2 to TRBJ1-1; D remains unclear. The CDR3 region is CASSFWASFGAFF. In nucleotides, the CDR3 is TGTGCCAGCAGCTTTTGGGCCTCCTTCGGAGCTTTCTTT.